The 8 T cell receptor beta chains reported below all come from one sample, sequenced in a study of T-cell reconstitution after alpha-beta-depleted transplantation in children. The TCRbeta library incorporated unique molecular identifiers. MiXCR, run by TCRdb on the PCR reads, gives a single entry per CDR3 protein. The sample contains hundreds of thousands of distinct CDR3 sequences, approximately 12% of which appear only once. Sequencing used PBMCs from the stem cell graft donor, obtained from the stem cell graft. These receptors originate from a human donor who donated a stem cell graft to a child with acute lymphoblastic leukemia.

This rearrangement joins TRBV6-2 or TRBV6-3 to TRBJ2-1; 9 nucleotides line up with TRBD2. The CDR3 consists of 16 residues. Per germline, CDR1 MNHEY and CDR2 SVGEGT. V lost 0 bases, J lost 5 bases, and 5 bases stayed unmatched. The CDR3 region is CASSYSGLAGHNEQFF. CDR3 DNA sequence: TGTGCCAGCAGTTACTCTGGCCTAGCGGGACACAATGAGCAGTTCTTC.

This clonotype was counted ten times or more. The rearrangement joins TRBV20-1 to TRBJ2-3; 9 bases are shared with TRBD2. From germline, CDR1 is DFQATT and CDR2 SNEGSKA (reference sequence). The V gene end was trimmed by 6 bases and the J gene end by 8 bases; junction bases not matched to a gene: 18. The CDR3 has 16 residues. CDR3 in amino acids: CSALPGGGLAGVTQYF. The DNA for the CDR3 is TGCAGTGCCCTCCCCGGGGGCGGGTTAGCGGGAGTTACGCAGTATTTT.

This clonotype was picked up many times. The rearrangement links TRBV3-1 to TRBJ2-1; D is possibly TRBD2 (5 bases). Germline lookup yields CDR1 LGHDT and CDR2 YNNKEL (reference sequence). Between the trimmed V and J ends, which lost 3 bases and 0 bases, there was a span of 9 bases. The CDR3 spans 15 residues. CDR3 loop: CASSQERSSYNEQFF. CDR3 nucleotide sequence: TGTGCCAGCAGCCAGGAGCGGAGCTCCTACAATGAGCAGTTCTTC.

The chain links TRBV9 to TRBJ1-1; 7 bases fit TRBD1. The CDR3 totals 16 residues. V dropped 3 bases and J dropped 3; count of bases not matched to a gene: 11. The V gene's germline CDR1 is SGDLS and CDR2 YYNGEE. The CDR3 is CASSAPLTGTDTEAFF. DNA for the CDR3: TGTGCCAGCAGCGCTCCGTTGACAGGGACGGACACTGAAGCTTTCTTT.

This clonotype occurred many times. V usage is TRBV28 and J usage is TRBJ1-6, with a tentative D call TRBD1 (6 bases). Trimming cost V 4 bases and J 10 bases, with 11 bases left between them. Germline CDR1 reads MDHEN; CDR2 reads SYDVKM. This CDR3 contains 13 residues. The CDR3 reads CASSWGAKSPLHF. The CDR3 DNA reads TGTGCCAGCAGTTGGGGGGCAAAATCACCCCTCCACTTT.

This chain uses TRBV18 with TRBJ2-3; D may be TRBD1 (6 bases). The germline gives CDR1 KGHSH, CDR2 LQKENI. The CDR3 totals 13 residues. With 3 bases removed from V and 9 bases from J, the gap between germline ends came to 13 bases. DNA of the CDR3: TGTGCCAGCTCACCCCGGGACATACCCACGCAGTATTTT. This encodes CASSPRDIPTQYF.

This clonotype was counted between two and nine times. The chain links TRBV30 to TRBJ2-1; TRBD1 aligns across 7 bases. Germline V gene data show CDR1 as GTSNPN and CDR2 as SVGIG (reference sequence). The CDR3 spans 15 residues. Trimming took 2 bases from V and 0 from J; bases not matched to a gene: 4. The CDR3 sequence is CAWSKGASSYNEQFF. In DNA, the CDR3 is TGTGCCTGGAGTAAGGGGGCGAGCTCCTACAATGAGCAGTTCTTC.

This clonotype was recorded many times. The chain joins TRBV5-1 to TRBJ2-3; D is uncertain. This CDR3 spans 15 amino acids. With 4 bases removed from V and 4 bases from J, the gap between germline ends came to 16 bases. Germline V lookup: CDR1 SGHRS, CDR2 YFSETQ. In DNA form, the CDR3 reads TGCGCCAGCAGCGACCGGAGCTCCCTTTCAGATACGCAGTATTTT. As protein: CASSDRSSLSDTQYF.